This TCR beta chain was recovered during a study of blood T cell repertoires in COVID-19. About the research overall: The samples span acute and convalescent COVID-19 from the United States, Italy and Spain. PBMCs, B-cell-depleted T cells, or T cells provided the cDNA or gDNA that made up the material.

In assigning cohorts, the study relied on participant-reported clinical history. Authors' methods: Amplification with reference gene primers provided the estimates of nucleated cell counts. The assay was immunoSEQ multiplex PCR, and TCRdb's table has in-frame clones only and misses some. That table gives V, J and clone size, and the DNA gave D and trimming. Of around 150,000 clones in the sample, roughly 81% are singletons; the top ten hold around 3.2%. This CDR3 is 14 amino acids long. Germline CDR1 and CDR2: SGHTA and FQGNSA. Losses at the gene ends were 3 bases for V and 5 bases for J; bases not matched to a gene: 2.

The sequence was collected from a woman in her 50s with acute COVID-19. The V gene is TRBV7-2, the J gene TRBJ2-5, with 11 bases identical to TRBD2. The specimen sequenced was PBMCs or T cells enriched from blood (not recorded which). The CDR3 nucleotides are TGTGCCAGCAGCTTGGGGACTAGCGGTGAGACCCAGTACTTC. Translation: CASSLGTSGETQYF.